These 31 T cell receptor beta chains were sequenced from one sample in a study of response to subunit inactivated influenza vaccine. TCRdb recomputed calls from the RT-PCR reads with MiXCR, one row per CDR3 protein. The sample yields some 540,000 distinct CDR3 sequences, around 25% seen once. The sample was also linked to a second study, of T cells expressing NK-cell markers. As that report states: cDNA encoding TCR beta was synthesized via 5'RACE template switching incorporating UMIs.

The sequencing here drew on CD4+ T cells sorted from PBMCs, taken approximately 13 days after vaccination. These receptors all come from a man aged 45-65 years who received an inactivated influenza vaccine.

This clonotype was seen more than once but under ten times. J is TRBJ2-1 and V is TRBV15; perhaps D is TRBD1 or TRBD2 (6 bases each). Trimming took off 5 bases at V and 8 bases at J, with 16 bases between the two ends. Looked up from germline, CDR1 is LNHNV and CDR2 is YYDKDF (reference sequence). The CDR3 has 14 amino acids. The CDR3 loop reads CATSGGTTNDEQFF. The CDR3 coding sequence is TGTGCCACCAGCGGCGGGACAACCAATGATGAGCAGTTCTTC.

V and J are TRBV4-1 and TRBJ1-4, with D possibly being TRBD1 (5 bases). The CDR3 runs to 14 residues. With 4 bases removed from V and 10 bases from J, the gap between germline ends came to 16 bases. Germline V CDR1 and CDR2: MGHRA, YSYEKL. The CDR3 DNA sequence: TGCGCCAGCAGCCTACGCCTTGAGGGGCGAAAACTGTTTTTT. The encoded protein is CASSLRLEGRKLFF.

This clonotype was counted between two and nine times. V is TRBV7-2 and J is TRBJ1-5; TRBD1 matches at 7 bases. The ends lost 4 bases at V and 6 bases at J; junction bases unmatched: 6. The CDR3 covers 14 residues. Germline V gene data show CDR1 as SGHTA and CDR2 as FQGNSA. The CDR3 bases are TGTGCCAGCAGCTCAGGGGGGATCGCTCAGCCCCAGCATTTT. Its protein product is CASSSGGIAQPQHF.

This clonotype was counted between two and nine times. The V gene is TRBV12-3 or TRBV12-4, the J gene TRBJ2-5; 8 nucleotides align to TRBD2. The trim removed 8 bases at V and 13 bases at J, leaving 12 bases unmatched. This CDR3 has 12 residues. The CDR3 sequence: CASSSSGGVRYF. CDR3 bases: TGTGCCAGCTCCTCTTCGGGGGGGGTACGGTACTTC.

The chain is built from TRBV6-8 and TRBJ2-3; the match to TRBD1 covers 7 bases. Germline values: CDR1 MNHGY, CDR2 SAAAGT. The CDR3 runs to 15 residues. V dropped 5 bases and J dropped 1; count of bases not matched to a gene: 6. As DNA, the CDR3 is TGTGCCAGCAGTCGCCGGGACAGTTGCACAGATACGCAGTATTTT. Translated: CASSRRDSCTDTQYF.

This clonotype has a handful of counts. In DNA, the CDR3 is TGTGCCAGCAGCAGCGGCCCGACAGAGAATAGCAATCAGCCCCAGCATTTT. Its translation is CASSSGPTENSNQPQHF. This chain links TRBV7-9 with TRBJ1-5; D is possibly TRBD1 (5 bases). V lost 5 bases, J lost 0 bases, and 17 bases lay in between. Germline CDR1 SEHNR, CDR2 FQNEAQ (reference sequence). The CDR3 has 17 amino acids. Filled out from reference TRBV7-9 and TRBJ1-5, the complete variable domain reads DTGVSQNPRHKITKRGQNVTFRCDPISEHNRLYWYRQTLGQGPEFLTYFQNEAQLEKSRLLSDRFSAERPKGSFSTLEIQRTEQGDSAMYLCASSSGPTENSNQPQHFGDGTRLSIL.

This clonotype was detected ten times or more. The rearrangement uses TRBV28 and TRBJ2-1; D could derive from TRBD1 or TRBD2 (6 bases each). With 4 bases removed from V and 4 bases from J, the gap between germline ends came to 17 bases. This CDR3 has 16 amino acids. Germline assignment: CDR1 MDHEN and CDR2 SYDVKM. The CDR3 protein is CASSSPGRRGYNEQFF. CDR3 DNA sequence: TGTGCCAGCAGTTCCCCGGGGCGGAGGGGGTACAATGAGCAGTTCTTC.

The rearrangement links TRBV19 to TRBJ2-6; no reliable D call. V was pared by 5 bases and J by 0 bases, with 8 bases between. Looked up from germline, CDR1 is LNHDA and CDR2 is SQIVND (reference sequence). The length of the CDR3 is 15 residues. The CDR3 spells CASSSASSGANVLTF. For the CDR3, the DNA is TGTGCCAGTAGTTCAGCCAGCTCTGGGGCCAACGTCCTGACTTTC.

This clonotype has only a few counts. The chain carries TRBV5-6 and TRBJ2-5; D possibly corresponds to TRBD1 (5 bases). Deletions cut 2 bases from V and 5 bases from J, with 25 bases between. The germline V gene encodes CDR1 SGHDT and CDR2 YYEEEE. CDR3 length: 18 residues. CDR3 bases: TGTGCCAGCAGCTTAGGGCATCTCCTTGTAGGGGCCGGGGAGACCCAGTACTTC. Translating it yields CASSLGHLLVGAGETQYF.

This chain connects TRBV2 to TRBJ2-3; D may be TRBD2 (6 bases). The CDR3 is 13 residues long. V was shortened by 4 bases and J by 11 bases, with 16 bases between the two germline ends. Germline CDR1 and CDR2: SNHLY and FYNNEI. The CDR3 DNA follows: TGTGCCAGCAGTGGTCTACAGGAGGGGTTGCAGTATTTT. Its protein product is CASSGLQEGLQYF.

On this clonotype itself: A much larger clone differs from this one at a single base, so this may be a read error. CDR3 nucleotide sequence: TGTGCCAGCAGTCGAAGGGAATCCTACAATGAGCAGTTCTTC. This encodes CASSRRESYNEQFF. The chain recombines TRBV3-1 with TRBJ2-1; D not resolved. CDR1 is LGHDT, CDR2 YNNKEL, per germline (reference sequence). The ends were cut back, 6 bases at V and 1 base at J, with 10 bases in the middle. CDR3 length equals 14 residues.

The gene calls are TRBV5-1 and TRBJ2-2; 9 bases are a match to TRBD2. The CDR3 is 15 residues long. V lost 1 base and J lost 7; bases outside the gene matches: 5. The germline V gene encodes CDR1 SGHRS and CDR2 YFSETQ. CDR3 in amino acids: CASSLSGRQVGELFF. CDR3 sequence (DNA): TGCGCCAGCAGCTTGAGCGGGAGGCAGGTCGGGGAGCTGTTTTTT.

The table lists this clonotype with a few counts. The chain couples TRBV27 to TRBJ2-7; TRBD1 might be the D (5 bases). The V end lost 5 bases, the J end lost 4 bases, and 18 bases lay between the germline ends. The CDR3 totals 15 residues. Germline-derived CDR1 and CDR2 are MNHEY and SMNVEV (reference sequence). The CDR3 DNA reads TGTGCCAGCAGTCCTGATTGGGCAGGGTCGTACGAGCAGTACTTC. Translating gives CASSPDWAGSYEQYF.

This clonotype was counted only a few times. This chain joins TRBV5-6 and TRBJ1-5; 7 nucleotides agree with TRBD1. J lost 4 bases, V lost 4 bases, and 5 bases had no gene match. The germline gives CDR1 SGHDT, CDR2 YYEEEE. The CDR3 sequence is 14 residues long. The CDR3 DNA follows: TGTGCCAGCAGCAGGACAGGTCGAAATCAGCCCCAGCATTTT. The encoded protein is CASSRTGRNQPQHF. The full variable domain, completed using reference TRBV5-6 and TRBJ1-5, is DAGVTQSPTHLIKTRGQQVTLRCSPKSGHDTVSWYQQALGQGPQFIFQYYEEEERQRGNFPDRFSGHQFPNYSSELNVNALLLGDSALYLCASSRTGRNQPQHFGDGTRLSIL.

The chain is built from TRBV5-1 and TRBJ2-7; D unclear. The germline V and J ends were trimmed by 0 bases and 2 bases, with 12 bases remaining between them. CDR3 length: 15 residues. Germline loops: CDR1 SGHRS, CDR2 YFSETQ. CDR3 in DNA: TGCGCCAGCAGCTTGGGCACAGTTCGTACCTACGAGCAGTACTTC. Amino acids: CASSLGTVRTYEQYF. The entire variable domain, with the rest obtained from reference TRBV5-1 and TRBJ2-7, is as follows: KAGVTQTPRYLIKTRGQQVTLSCSPISGHRSVSWYQQTPGQGLQFLFEYFSETQRNKGNFPGRFSGRQFSNSRSEMNVSTLELGDSALYLCASSLGTVRTYEQYFGPGTRLTVT.

The chain couples TRBV20-1 to TRBJ2-7; 8 nucleotides match TRBD1. Germline V CDR1 and CDR2: DFQATT, SNEGSKA (reference sequence). The CDR3 loop spans 12 amino acids. Trimming took 0 bases from V and 6 from J; bases not matched to a gene: 1. The CDR3 protein is CSARDGQGEQYF. The CDR3 bases are TGCAGTGCTAGAGACGGACAGGGCGAGCAGTACTTC.

In this sample, this clonotype turned up many times. The chain is built from TRBV12-3 or TRBV12-4 and TRBJ2-3; 9 bases line up with TRBD2. V was pared by 10 bases and J by 4 bases, with 12 bases of the junction left unmatched. The CDR3 is made up of 15 amino acids. CDR3 in amino acids: CATLLGLAFSDTQYF. In DNA, the CDR3 is TGTGCCACCCTCTTGGGACTAGCTTTCTCAGATACGCAGTATTTT.

This clonotype appeared a few times. The gene calls are TRBV5-1 and TRBJ2-1, with D possibly called TRBD1 or TRBD2 (6 bases each). Looked up from germline, CDR1 is SGHRS and CDR2 is YFSETQ. The CDR3 consists of 14 residues. Trimming removed 2 bases from V and 8 bases from J, with 14 bases in between. The CDR3 DNA reads TGCGCCAGCAGCTTACAGGGAGGAAAGGATGAGCAGTTCTTC. Translated: CASSLQGGKDEQFF. Based on the CDR3 plus reference TRBV5-1 and TRBJ2-1, the full variable domain is KAGVTQTPRYLIKTRGQQVTLSCSPISGHRSVSWYQQTPGQGLQFLFEYFSETQRNKGNFPGRFSGRQFSNSRSEMNVSTLELGDSALYLCASSLQGGKDEQFFGPGTRLTVL.

This sequence joins TRBV3-1 and TRBJ1-6; D is unresolved. CDR1 and CDR2 from the germline V gene are LGHDT and YNNKEL (reference sequence). This CDR3 has 14 amino acids. V was clipped by 2 bases and J by 7 bases, with 9 bases between them. In DNA form, the CDR3 reads TGTGCCAGCAGCCAATGGACTGACAATTCACCCCTCCACTTT. Its translation: CASSQWTDNSPLHF.

In its sample, this clonotype was seen a few times. J is TRBJ1-3 and V is TRBV27; D is unclear. Germline values: CDR1 MNHEY, CDR2 SMNVEV (reference sequence). The CDR3 sequence is 15 residues long. V lost 2 bases to trimming and J lost 2 bases, with 10 bases between them. The CDR3 bases are TGTGCCAGCAGTTTAAACCCCGGACCTGGAAACACCATATATTTT. Encoded protein: CASSLNPGPGNTIYF.

The V and J genes are TRBV18 and TRBJ2-1, with 8 positions matching TRBD1. J lost 8 bases, V lost 3 bases, and 3 bases had no gene match. The CDR3 runs to 13 residues. Germline assignment: CDR1 KGHSH and CDR2 LQKENI. This CDR3 is CASSPTGVDEQFF. CDR3 DNA: TGTGCCAGCTCACCGACAGGGGTCGATGAGCAGTTCTTC. The full variable domain, in which reference TRBV18 and TRBJ2-1 provide the parts outside the CDR3, is NAGVMQNPRHLVRRRGQEARLRCSPMKGHSHVYWYRQLPEEGLKFMVYLQKENIIDESGMPKERFSAEFPKEGPSILRIQQVVRGDSAAYFCASSPTGVDEQFFGPGTRLTVL.

The CDR3 protein is CASSRVISGNTIYF. The CDR3 DNA is TGTGCCAGCAGCAGGGTAATCTCCGGAAACACCATATATTTT. The chain joins TRBV7-8 to TRBJ1-3; D remains ambiguous. Trimming shortened V by 5 bases and J by 4 bases, and 12 bases separated the two germline ends. The CDR3 covers 14 residues. Germline V lookup: CDR1 SGHVS, CDR2 FQNEAQ. The full variable domain, with the rest looked up from reference TRBV7-8 and TRBJ1-3, is GAGVSQSPRYKVAKRGQDVALRCDPISGHVSLFWYQQALGQGPEFLTYFQNEAQLDKSGLPSDRFFAERPEGSVSTLKIQRTQQEDSAVYLCASSRVISGNTIYFGEGSWLTVV.

The rearrangement uses TRBV7-8 and TRBJ1-5; D gene unclear. V was pared by 5 bases and J by 0 bases, with 8 bases between. The CDR3 contains 14 residues. CDR1 is SGHVS and CDR2 is FQNEAQ in the germline V gene. The CDR3 is CASSRHSSNQPQHF. DNA of the CDR3: TGTGCCAGCAGCCGCCACAGTAGCAATCAGCCCCAGCATTTT.

This clonotype was detected a few times. The chain's CDR3 is CASSPGDFTDTQYF. The CDR3 DNA sequence: TGTGCCAGCAGCCCGGGGGATTTCACAGATACGCAGTATTTT. The chain joins TRBV6-2 or TRBV6-3 to TRBJ2-3; the D gene is possibly TRBD2 (6 bases). This CDR3 has 14 residues. The ends were cut back, 6 bases at V and 2 bases at J, with 12 bases in the middle. In germline, CDR1 is MNHEY, CDR2 SVGEGT.

There are many counts of this clonotype. The CDR3 DNA sequence: TGCGCCAGCAGCCAAGAGCCTTGGGGGGCTTACAATGAGCAGTTCTTC. It yields the protein CASSQEPWGAYNEQFF. V gene TRBV4-1 combines with J gene TRBJ2-1, with D perhaps TRBD1 or TRBD2 (6 bases each). The CDR3 sequence is 16 residues long. The germline V and J ends were trimmed by 0 bases and 4 bases, with 13 bases remaining between them. CDR1 MGHRA and CDR2 YSYEKL come from the germline V gene.

This clonotype was observed a handful of times. The chain couples TRBV20-1 to TRBJ2-1; D ambiguous. CDR1 is DFQATT, CDR2 SNEGSKA, per germline (reference sequence). V lost 3 bases to trimming and J lost 6 bases, with 6 bases between them. The CDR3 has 11 residues. This chain's CDR3 is CSASRSNEQFF. The CDR3, as DNA: TGCAGTGCTAGTAGGAGCAATGAGCAGTTCTTC.

This clonotype was detected only a few times. The CDR3 coding sequence is TGTGCCAGCAGCTTCCAGACAGGGGGAGGGAATGAGCAGTTCTTC. Its protein product is CASSFQTGGGNEQFF. This chain uses TRBV11-2 with TRBJ2-1; 9 nucleotides agree with TRBD1. Germline lookup yields CDR1 SGHAT and CDR2 FQNNGV. This CDR3 is built from 15 residues. The J segment lost 7 bases and the V segment lost 3 bases, leaving 7 bases of the junction unmatched.

This clonotype was observed a handful of times. The chain combines TRBV19 with TRBJ1-1; D uncertain. Germline CDR1 is LNHDA and CDR2 is SQIVND (reference sequence). The V end lost 4 bases, the J end lost 2 bases, and 8 bases lay between the germline ends. There are 13 residues in the CDR3. CDR3 in amino acids: CASSNRQNTEAFF. The CDR3 DNA reads TGTGCCAGTAGTAACCGGCAAAACACTGAAGCTTTCTTT.

This clonotype was seen only a few times. This rearrangement joins TRBV21-1 to TRBJ2-3; the table's D gene call, TRBD1, was not cross checked with the DNA. TRBV21-1 is labeled a pseudogene. This CDR3 region has 14 residues. The CDR3 loop is CASSKNFGSHTQYF. The CDR3, as DNA: TGTGCCAGCAGCAAAAATTTTGGGTCCCATACGCAGTATTTT.

The chain carries TRBV12-3 or TRBV12-4 and TRBJ1-1, with a weak D call TRBD1 (5 bases). V was trimmed by 5 bases and J by 5 bases, leaving 12 bases between them. The length of the CDR3 is 13 residues. The CDR3, as DNA: TGTGCCAGCAGTGGGGCCTGGGGGACTGAAGCTTTCTTT. This encodes CASSGAWGTEAFF.

The rearrangement joins TRBV9 to TRBJ2-1; D might be TRBD1 (5 bases). Between the trimmed V and J ends, which lost 0 bases and 0 bases, there was a span of 7 bases. Germline CDR1 and CDR2: SGDLS and YYNGEE. The CDR3 length is 15 residues. CDR3 nucleotide sequence: TGTGCCAGCAGCGTAGGACAGTTCTCCTACAATGAGCAGTTCTTC. Encoded protein: CASSVGQFSYNEQFF.